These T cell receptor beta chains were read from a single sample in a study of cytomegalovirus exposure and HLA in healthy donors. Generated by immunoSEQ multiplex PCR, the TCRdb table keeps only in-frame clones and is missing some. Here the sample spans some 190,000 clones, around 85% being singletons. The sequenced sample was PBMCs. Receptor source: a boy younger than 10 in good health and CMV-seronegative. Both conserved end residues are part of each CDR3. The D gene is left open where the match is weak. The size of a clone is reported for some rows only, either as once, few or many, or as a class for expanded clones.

CDR3 protein: CASSSQGAATNEKLFF; CDR3 DNA: TGTGCCAGCTCAAGTCAGGGGGCGGCCACTAATGAAAAACTGTTTTTT; CDR3 length: 16; V gene: TRBV18; J gene: TRBJ1-4; D gene: TRBD1; clone size: .
CDR3 protein: CASSEGGGGYTF; CDR3 DNA: TGTGCCAGCAGTGAAGGAGGGGGAGGCTACACCTTC; CDR3 length: 12; V gene: TRBV2; J gene: TRBJ1-2; D gene: .; clone size: .
CDR3 protein: CASSVAETYTEAFF; CDR3 DNA: TGTGCCAGCAGCGTAGCCGAGACTTACACTGAAGCTTTCTTT; CDR3 length: 14; V gene: TRBV9; J gene: TRBJ1-1; D gene: .; clone size: .
CDR3 protein: CASSRGTGNFLNQPQHF; CDR3 DNA: TGTGCCAGCAGCCGAGGGACAGGGAATTTTCTCAATCAGCCCCAGCATTTT; CDR3 length: 17; V gene: TRBV7-9; J gene: TRBJ1-5; D gene: TRBD1; clone size: .
CDR3 protein: CASSFDSYSNQPQHF; CDR3 DNA: TGTGCCAGCAGTTTCGACAGTTATAGCAATCAGCCCCAGCATTTT; CDR3 length: 15; V gene: TRBV27; J gene: TRBJ1-5; D gene: .; clone size: .
CDR3 protein: CASSLIPGQGSDEQYF; CDR3 DNA: TGCGCCAGCAGCTTGATCCCGGGACAGGGATCTGACGAGCAGTACTTC; CDR3 length: 16; V gene: TRBV5-1; J gene: TRBJ2-7; D gene: TRBD1; clone size: .
CDR3 protein: CASSHNLAFGFF; CDR3 DNA: TGTGCCAGCAGCCACAATCTTGCCTTTGGGTTCTTC; CDR3 length: 12; V gene: TRBV12-1; J gene: TRBJ2-1; D gene: .; clone size: .
CDR3 protein: CASSASQGWFF; CDR3 DNA: TGTGCCAGCAGTGCCTCCCAGGGATGGTTCTTC; CDR3 length: 11; V gene: TRBV25-1; J gene: TRBJ2-1; D gene: .; clone size: few
CDR3 protein: CASSWGTSGSRETQYF; CDR3 DNA: TGTGCCAGCAGTTGGGGGACTAGCGGGAGTCGGGAGACCCAGTACTTC; CDR3 length: 16; V gene: TRBV6-5; J gene: TRBJ2-5; D gene: TRBD2; clone size: .
CDR3 protein: CASSITPGPLPAETQYF; CDR3 DNA: TGTGCCAGTAGTATAACCCCGGGTCCACTCCCGGCGGAGACCCAGTACTTC; CDR3 length: 17; V gene: TRBV19; J gene: TRBJ2-5; D gene: .; clone size: .
CDR3 protein: CASSFPSSMTGGSYNEQFF; CDR3 DNA: TGTGCCAGCAGTTTTCCCTCCTCTATGACAGGGGGCTCCTACAATGAGCAGTTCTTC; CDR3 length: 19; V gene: TRBV28; J gene: TRBJ2-1; D gene: TRBD1; clone size: .
CDR3 protein: CSVGRGYEQYF; CDR3 DNA: TGCAGCGTTGGTCGGGGATACGAGCAGTACTTC; CDR3 length: 11; V gene: TRBV29-1; J gene: TRBJ2-7; D gene: .; clone size: .
CDR3 protein: CASSRSPRGGWHGYTF; CDR3 DNA: TGCGCCAGCAGCCGCTCACCAAGGGGGGGGTGGCATGGCTACACCTTC; CDR3 length: 16; V gene: TRBV4-1; J gene: TRBJ1-2; D gene: .; clone size: .
CDR3 protein: CASSLELTTEAFF; CDR3 DNA: TGTGCCAGCAGTTTAGAATTAACCACTGAAGCTTTCTTT; CDR3 length: 13; V gene: TRBV6-6; J gene: TRBJ1-1; D gene: .; clone size: once
CDR3 protein: CASSLQGATGRNEQFF; CDR3 DNA: TGTGCCAGCAGTCTACAGGGGGCTACTGGGAGGAATGAGCAGTTCTTC; CDR3 length: 16; V gene: TRBV27; J gene: TRBJ2-1; D gene: TRBD1; clone size: .
CDR3 protein: CASSPRTSGQLYEQYF; CDR3 DNA: TGTGCCAGCAGTCCTAGGACTAGCGGGCAACTCTACGAGCAGTACTTC; CDR3 length: 16; V gene: TRBV27; J gene: TRBJ2-7; D gene: TRBD2; clone size: .